The clone carrying this T cell receptor (beta chain) was found a few times. What it recognizes is unknown. The authors ran a second PCR of about 6 to 11 cycles using a sample-barcoded 5' primer and a J-beta primer mix. Each CDR3 protein gets one entry after TCRdb re-called the 5' RACE reads with MiXCR. This sample has approximately 1,000,000 distinct CDR3 sequences, with more than 35% found just once. CDR1 SGHVS and CDR2 FQNEAQ come from the germline V gene. With V trimmed by 5 bases and J by 0 bases, 6 bases remained unmatched. This CDR3 spans 15 amino acids. These data are taken from a study of blood T cells in healthy people across ages. Study-level background: Template-switching capture recovered about one barcoded beta molecule per two T cells. General study points: Whereas aged donors had fewer naive CD4+ cells, long-lived donors had more of them and higher diversity.

Approximately 9.1 milliliters was the volume of peripheral blood drawn from each donor. The sample was blood. The receptor was isolated from a woman aged 55-69 years in good health. V is TRBV7-8 and J is TRBJ2-5; the match to TRBD2 covers 7 bases. In DNA, the CDR3 is TGTGCCAGCAGCCCTTCCGGGACTAACCAAGAGACCCAGTACTTC. Translation: CASSPSGTNQETQYF.